The 30 T cell receptor beta chains below were found in one sample sequenced in a study of vaccination and CD4 T cells after COVID-19. Which antigens these TCRs recognize remains unknown. With the Oncomine TCR Beta short-read assay, DNA from cultured CD4+ T cells was sequenced. One entry per CDR3 protein, called by TCRdb with MiXCR from the PCR reads. The sample lists roughly 12,000 distinct CDR3 sequences; less than 80% were seen once. Treatment noted: approximately nine-day PBMC culture with coronavirus spike peptide pools or control peptides (ViraFEST assay). Sequenced sample: CD4+ T cells from blood, cultured in vitro. These receptors were collected from a human donor who had recovered from COVID-19.

This clonotype qualifies as medium-sized. The chain couples TRBV28 to TRBJ2-3; 13 positions match TRBD2. The CDR3 is made up of 15 amino acids. Unmatched junction bases numbered 7, after V lost 8 bases and J lost 5 bases. CDR1 and CDR2 (germline): MDHEN, SYDVKM. CDR3 DNA sequence: TGTGCCAGCCGGACTAGCGGGAGCGGTCGAGATACGCAGTATTTT. Its translation is CASRTSGSGRDTQYF.

The rearrangement joins TRBV15 to TRBJ1-1; D call uncertain. The germline V gene has CDR1 LNHNV and CDR2 YYDKDF (reference sequence). This CDR3 is 14 amino acids long. V lost 4 bases and J 1 base, leaving 10 bases between the germline ends. In nucleotides, the CDR3 is TGTGCCACCAGCAAAGGACTTACGAACACTGAAGCTTTCTTT. It yields the protein CATSKGLTNTEAFF.

The CDR3: CASSPSYRNQPQHF. The DNA of the CDR3 is TGTGCCAGCAGCCCGTCTTACAGGAATCAGCCCCAGCATTTT. This chain connects TRBV2 to TRBJ1-5, with D perhaps TRBD1 (5 bases). CDR3 length: 14 residues. Trimming removed 6 bases from V and 4 bases from J, with 13 bases in between. Per germline, CDR1 SNHLY and CDR2 FYNNEI.

The gene calls are TRBV6-1 and TRBJ2-5; 12 nucleotides agree with TRBD2. J was trimmed by 2 bases and V by 6 bases; bases with no gene match: 7. The CDR3 runs 16 residues. Germline V gene lookup returns CDR1 MNHNS and CDR2 SASEGT. The CDR3 is CASRPFLAGGQETQYF. The CDR3 coding sequence is TGTGCCAGCAGGCCTTTCCTAGCGGGAGGGCAAGAGACCCAGTACTTC.

This chain connects TRBV7-2 to TRBJ2-2; possible D gene TRBD2, 6 bases. Trimming took off 5 bases at V and 4 bases at J, with 11 bases between the two ends. CDR1 and CDR2 from the germline V gene are SGHTA and FQGNSA. The CDR3 loop spans 14 amino acids. For the CDR3, the DNA is TGTGCCAGCAGCCGGACCGGGGGCACCGGGGAGCTGTTTTTT. It specifies CASSRTGGTGELFF.

In its sample, this clonotype was seen a few times. V is TRBV20-1 and J is TRBJ1-1; 7 bases agree with TRBD1. This CDR3 region has 12 residues. V shed 1 base and J 4 bases; nucleotides not matched to a gene: 0. Germline CDR1 DFQATT, CDR2 SNEGSKA (reference sequence). CDR3 in DNA: TGCAGTGCTAGAGGACAGGGCACTGAAGCTTTCTTT. It specifies CSARGQGTEAFF.

This clonotype turned up a few times. The chain combines TRBV20-1 with TRBJ1-6; no reliable D call. The CDR3 has 12 residues. Germline CDR1 and CDR2: DFQATT and SNEGSKA (reference sequence). The ends were cut back, 6 bases at V and 10 bases at J, with 13 bases in the middle. CDR3 residues: CSATGIGSPLHF. The CDR3 DNA reads as TGCAGTGCAACCGGTATAGGATCACCCCTCCACTTT.

By share of the sample, this clonotype is large. The chain employs TRBV20-1 and TRBJ1-2, with 9 bases fitting TRBD1. This CDR3 has 13 residues. CDR1 DFQATT and CDR2 SNEGSKA come from the germline V gene (reference sequence). V gave up 5 bases and J gave up 4 bases; unmatched junction bases: 5. The CDR3, as DNA: TGCAGTGCTCTAAAGGGACAGGGCTATGGCTACACCTTC. This gives the protein CSALKGQGYGYTF.

The genes are TRBV12-3 or TRBV12-4 and TRBJ2-7; TRBD2 agrees at 7 bases. V was clipped by 6 bases and J by 5 bases; unmatched bases: 13. The CDR3 is 15 residues long. The CDR3 region has the DNA TGTGCCAGCAGCCACCGGACTGGGGGGGGGGACGAGCAGTACTTC. Translation gives CASSHRTGGGDEQYF.

This clonotype was found once. V and J are TRBV7-2 and TRBJ1-1; D is unclear. The CDR3 covers 14 residues. Germline assignment: CDR1 SGHTA and CDR2 FQGNSA. V was pared by 4 bases and J by 4 bases, with 13 bases between. The CDR3 loop is CASSSAGGITEAFF. DNA of the CDR3: TGTGCCAGCAGCTCGGCGGGAGGGATCACTGAAGCTTTCTTT.

This sequence joins TRBV6-2 or TRBV6-3 and TRBJ2-3, with TRBD2 identical over 7 bases. This CDR3 comprises 17 residues. After removal of 5 bases from V and 4 bases from J, the junction contained 15 bases not matched to a gene. CDR1 is MNHEY, CDR2 SVGEGT, per germline. CDR3 sequence (DNA): TGTGCCAGCAGTACATACGGGGGGAGGGCCTTTGCAGATACGCAGTATTTT. It encodes CASSTYGGRAFADTQYF.

This chain joins TRBV20-1 and TRBJ2-2, with TRBD2 matching over 8 bases. This CDR3 spans 14 amino acids. V shed 3 bases and J 7 bases; nucleotides not matched to a gene: 7. Per the germline V gene, CDR1 is DFQATT and CDR2 is SNEGSKA (reference sequence). The DNA of the CDR3 is TGCAGTGCTAGCGGGAGGGCCTACGTCGGGGAGCTGTTTTTT. As protein: CSASGRAYVGELFF.

J is TRBJ1-2 and V is TRBV20-1; no clear D. The V gene's germline CDR1 is DFQATT and CDR2 SNEGSKA (reference sequence). This CDR3 is 13 amino acids long. V was clipped by 6 bases and J by 2 bases, with 13 bases between them. CDR3 DNA: TGCAGTGCCCGGAACCCGACGAACTATGGCTACACCTTC. Protein sequence: CSARNPTNYGYTF.

This chain joins TRBV12-3 or TRBV12-4 and TRBJ1-5, with TRBD1 identical over 7 bases. The junction had 11 bases not matched to a gene; V was cut back by 10 bases and J by 2 bases. The CDR3 totals 15 residues. The chain's CDR3 is CATTQQGNGNQPQHF. CDR3 bases: TGTGCCACAACACAACAGGGGAATGGCAATCAGCCCCAGCATTTT.

This chain links TRBV4-3 with TRBJ1-2, with D unresolved. Germline V gene lookup returns CDR1 LGHNA and CDR2 YSLEER. V was shortened by 1 base and J by 4 bases, with 4 bases between the two germline ends. The CDR3 sequence is 12 residues long. This CDR3 is CASSQVGYGYTF. CDR3 DNA: TGCGCCAGCAGCCAAGTAGGCTATGGCTACACCTTC.

V gene TRBV28 combines with J gene TRBJ1-1, with D tentatively TRBD1 (5 bases). Trimming left V 4 bases short and J 11 bases short, with 20 bases between. CDR1 and CDR2 from the germline V gene are MDHEN and SYDVKM. The CDR3 has 14 amino acids. The CDR3 bases are TGTGCCAGCAGTTCATTAATTCCGGGGGTCACGGCTTTCTTT. It yields the protein CASSSLIPGVTAFF.

V is TRBV6-1 and J is TRBJ2-7; 14 bases line up with TRBD2. Germline V gene data show CDR1 as MNHNS and CDR2 as SASEGT. There are 13 residues in the CDR3. The V and J ends lost 7 bases and 5 bases, in that order; junction bases with no gene match: 1. The CDR3 region has the DNA TGTGCCAGCAAGGGACTAGCGGGAGACGAGCAGTACTTC. The encoded protein is CASKGLAGDEQYF.

The rearrangement links TRBV7-2 to TRBJ1-5, with D possibly being TRBD1 (5 bases). CDR3 length equals 16 residues. V lost 0 bases to trimming and J lost 1 base, with 10 bases between them. Germline V gene data show CDR1 as SGHTA and CDR2 as FQGNSA. CDR3 sequence: CASSLARGASNQPQHF. Here the CDR3 DNA reads TGTGCCAGCAGCTTAGCGAGAGGGGCAAGCAATCAGCCCCAGCATTTT.

This clonotype was recorded a few times. The chain combines TRBV30 with TRBJ1-3; no definite D call. The germline gives CDR1 GTSNPN, CDR2 SVGIG (reference sequence). The V end lost 4 bases, the J end lost 6 bases, and 10 bases lay between the germline ends. The CDR3 loop spans 12 amino acids. The CDR3 protein is CAWNVGLNTIYF. CDR3 nucleotide sequence: TGTGCCTGGAACGTCGGATTAAACACCATATATTTT.

The V and J genes are TRBV20-1 and TRBJ2-1; TRBD2 matches 8 bases. Germline V gene data show CDR1 as DFQATT and CDR2 as SNEGSKA (reference sequence). The CDR3 totals 15 residues. With V trimmed by 0 bases and J by 6 bases, 7 bases remained unmatched. This CDR3 is CSAREAGGRSNEQFF. The CDR3 region has the DNA TGCAGTGCTAGAGAGGCGGGAGGTAGGAGCAATGAGCAGTTCTTC.

This sequence joins TRBV7-8 and TRBJ2-7; D is uncertain. The CDR3 consists of 14 residues. V gave up 3 bases and J gave up 0 bases, with 9 bases separating them. The germline gives CDR1 SGHVS, CDR2 FQNEAQ. The CDR3 DNA reads as TGTGCCAGCAGCTTCTACCACAGCTCCTACGAGCAGTACTTC. Translated: CASSFYHSSYEQYF. The whole variable domain, remainder taken from reference TRBV7-8 and TRBJ2-7, is GAGVSQSPRYKVAKRGQDVALRCDPISGHVSLFWYQQALGQGPEFLTYFQNEAQLDKSGLPSDRFFAERPEGSVSTLKIQRTQQEDSAVYLCASSFYHSSYEQYFGPGTRLTVT.

The rearrangement uses TRBV6-5 and TRBJ2-3; possibly TRBD2 for D (6 bases). The CDR3 has 13 amino acids. Germline lookup yields CDR1 MNHEY and CDR2 SVGAGI. V lost 4 bases and J 5 bases, leaving 10 bases between the germline ends. The CDR3 region has the DNA TGTGCCAGCAGTTGGAATAGCGGAGATACGCAGTATTTT. Its protein is CASSWNSGDTQYF.

The chain links TRBV6-5 to TRBJ2-5; 8 positions agree with TRBD1. The V gene end was trimmed by 2 bases and the J gene end by 2 bases; junction bases not matched to a gene: 4. The germline gives CDR1 MNHEY, CDR2 SVGAGI. The CDR3 runs to 15 residues. The CDR3 sequence is CASSYRDRKQETQYF. The CDR3 DNA follows: TGTGCCAGCAGTTACAGGGACAGGAAGCAAGAGACCCAGTACTTC.

The chain links TRBV27 to TRBJ1-2; 7 nucleotides agree with TRBD1. The CDR3 covers 14 residues. Germline V gene sequence: CDR1 MNHEY, CDR2 SMNVEV (reference sequence). With V trimmed by 2 bases and J by 4 bases, 4 bases remained unmatched. CDR3 region: CASSLRQGGYGYTF. The CDR3 DNA sequence: TGTGCCAGCAGTTTACGACAGGGAGGCTATGGCTACACCTTC.

The chain links TRBV6-5 to TRBJ2-1; 7 bases match TRBD2. The CDR3 contains 16 residues. The germline gives CDR1 MNHEY, CDR2 SVGAGI. Trimming removed 0 bases from V and 4 bases from J; junction bases left unmatched: 6. CDR3 bases: TGTGCCAGCAGTTACTCGCGCGGGGGAAAGTACAATGAGCAGTTCTTC. Protein: CASSYSRGGKYNEQFF.

The sample holds a few counts of this clonotype. The chain joins TRBV7-2 to TRBJ1-5; D not resolved. This CDR3 is 15 amino acids long. CDR1 is SGHTA and CDR2 is FQGNSA in the germline V gene. The ends were cut back, 3 bases at V and 1 base at J, with 10 bases in the middle. The CDR3 sequence: CASSFRSGSNQPQHF. The CDR3 DNA sequence: TGTGCCAGCAGCTTTAGATCCGGGAGCAATCAGCCCCAGCATTTT.

V and J are TRBV6-1 and TRBJ1-5; D is unresolved. This CDR3 has 14 amino acids. Trimming removed 6 bases at V and 2 bases at J, with 11 bases between. CDR1 and CDR2 (germline): MNHNS, SASEGT. The chain's CDR3 is CASRRADGNQPQHF. The CDR3 region has the DNA TGTGCCAGCAGGCGAGCAGATGGCAATCAGCCCCAGCATTTT.

The rearrangement joins TRBV20-1 to TRBJ1-2; 8 bases are a match to TRBD1. The CDR3 totals 14 residues. With 4 bases clipped from V and 2 bases from J, the junction kept 6 bases outside the gene matches. Germline V gene data show CDR1 as DFQATT and CDR2 as SNEGSKA (reference sequence). Here the CDR3 reads CSATRDRTNYGYTF. The CDR3 region has the DNA TGCAGTGCTACCAGGGACAGGACAAACTATGGCTACACCTTC.

The genes are TRBV6-1 and TRBJ1-5; TRBD1 agrees at 7 bases. Germline V gene data show CDR1 as MNHNS and CDR2 as SASEGT. The CDR3 runs to 14 residues. The V gene end was trimmed by 6 bases and the J gene end by 3 bases; junction bases not matched to a gene: 5. The CDR3: CASRPGGDNQPQHF. The DNA for the CDR3 is TGTGCCAGCAGACCAGGGGGAGACAATCAGCCCCAGCATTTT.

In its sample, this clonotype was seen once. The chain joins TRBV7-9 to TRBJ1-5; D unclear. The CDR3 runs 13 residues. Germline loops: CDR1 SEHNR, CDR2 FQNEAQ (reference sequence). Trimming took off 3 bases at V and 0 bases at J, with 3 bases between the two ends. The CDR3 sequence is CASSFYSNQPQHF. CDR3 bases: TGTGCCAGCAGCTTTTATAGCAATCAGCCCCAGCATTTT.